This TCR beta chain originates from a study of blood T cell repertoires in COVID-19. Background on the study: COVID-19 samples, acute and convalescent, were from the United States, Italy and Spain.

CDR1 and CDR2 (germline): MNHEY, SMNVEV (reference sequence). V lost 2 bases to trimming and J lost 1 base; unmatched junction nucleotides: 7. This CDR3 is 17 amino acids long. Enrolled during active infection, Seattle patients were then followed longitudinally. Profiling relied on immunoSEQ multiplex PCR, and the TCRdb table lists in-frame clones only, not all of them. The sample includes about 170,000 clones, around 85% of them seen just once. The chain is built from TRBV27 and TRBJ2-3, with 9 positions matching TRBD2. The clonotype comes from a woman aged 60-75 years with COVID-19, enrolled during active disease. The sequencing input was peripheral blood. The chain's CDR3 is CASSLRASGIRTDTQYF. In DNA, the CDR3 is TGTGCCAGCAGTTTACGGGCTAGCGGGATACGCACAGATACGCAGTATTTT.